This T cell receptor (beta chain) was identified during a study of cytomegalovirus exposure and HLA in healthy donors. Primers included in the PCR were 60 Vbeta and 13 Jbeta primers. In the source study's methods: Approximately 11 million shared chains were among approximately 87 million unique TCR beta chains counted in a later analysis. Only in-frame clones appear in the TCRdb table, and some are missing; sequencing was by immunoSEQ multiplex PCR. V and J calls and clone size are as listed in that table; D and trimming were resolved from the DNA. The table records hundreds of thousands of clones, 60% to 85% of them present only once. General observations from the study: V segments that were indistinguishable, TRBV6-2 and TRBV6-3 among them, were omitted from analysis.

The V gene's germline CDR1 is SGHNT and CDR2 YYREEE (reference sequence). V was pared by 4 bases and J by 4 bases, with 10 bases of the junction left unmatched. The CDR3 consists of 16 residues. In its sample, this clone was seen a few times. Its target is unknown. Sequencing used PBMCs. This receptor was obtained from a man aged 35 to 55 in good health and CMV-seronegative. The chain couples TRBV5-4 to TRBJ1-4, with TRBD1 matching 7 bases. The CDR3 protein is CASSRTGQSSNEKLFF. CDR3 nucleotides: TGTGCCAGCAGCCGCACGGGACAGAGCAGTAATGAAAAACTGTTTTTT.